These T cell receptor beta chains were read from a single sample in a study of T cell repertoires in cytomegalovirus infection. TCRdb independently ran MiXCR on the reads; one entry per CDR3 protein. The sample holds fewer than 200,000 distinct CDR3 sequences, 13% to 15% seen once. Input material: PBMCs. The receptors originated from a human donor in good health (CMV status not recorded). Some clones in this sample may be carry-over from other donors' samples. The CDR3 runs from the conserved cysteine through the conserved F or W. Fields, in order: CDR3 protein, CDR3 DNA, V gene, J gene, D gene, clone size. A D gene is named only where the DNA matches it firmly. Size values are once, few and many counts, or a class for expanded clones, and some rows have none.

CDR3aa: CASRQGDRTEWGYTF; CDR3nt: TGTGCCAGCAGACAAGGGGATCGGACAGAGTGGGGCTACACCTTC; v_gene: TRBV7-8; j_gene: TRBJ1-2; d_gene: NA; abundance: many
CDR3aa: CASSREGNTIYF; CDR3nt: TGTGCCAGCAGCCGCGAGGGAAACACCATATATTTT; v_gene: TRBV7-9; j_gene: TRBJ1-3; d_gene: NA; abundance: many
CDR3aa: CASSSVYPDRGNGYTF; CDR3nt: TGTGCCAGCAGCTCGGTATACCCGGACAGGGGTAATGGCTACACCTTC; v_gene: TRBV7-3; j_gene: TRBJ1-2; d_gene: TRBD1; abundance: many
CDR3aa: CASSLGGTLNRDEQFF; CDR3nt: TGTGCCAGCAGCTTAGGTGGGACCCTGAATCGGGATGAGCAGTTCTTC; v_gene: TRBV7-8; j_gene: TRBJ2-1; d_gene: NA; abundance: many
CDR3aa: CASSLLGELFF; CDR3nt: TGTGCCAGCAGTTTATTAGGGGAGCTGTTTTTT; v_gene: TRBV28; j_gene: TRBJ2-2; d_gene: NA; abundance: NA
CDR3aa: CASSLTAGEYQETQYF; CDR3nt: TGTGCCAGCAGCTTGACGGCAGGGGAGTACCAAGAGACCCAGTACTTC; v_gene: TRBV7-7; j_gene: TRBJ2-5; d_gene: NA; abundance: many
CDR3aa: CASSRSMELARNEQFF; CDR3nt: TGTGCCAGCAGCCGGTCCATGGAGCTAGCCCGAAATGAGCAGTTCTTC; v_gene: TRBV4-2; j_gene: TRBJ2-1; d_gene: NA; abundance: many
CDR3aa: CASSPRASGSYNEQFF; CDR3nt: TGTGCCAGCAGCCCCCGGGCTAGCGGGTCGTACAATGAGCAGTTCTTC; v_gene: TRBV7-3; j_gene: TRBJ2-1; d_gene: TRBD2; abundance: many
CDR3aa: CASTFYLGHGYTF; CDR3nt: TGTGCCAGTACCTTCTACCTGGGCCATGGCTACACCTTC; v_gene: TRBV19; j_gene: TRBJ1-2; d_gene: NA; abundance: few
CDR3aa: CSVGAGGIGKAGELFF; CDR3nt: TGCAGCGTTGGAGCGGGAGGGATCGGGAAAGCCGGGGAGCTGTTTTTT; v_gene: TRBV29-1; j_gene: TRBJ2-2; d_gene: TRBD2; abundance: NA
CDR3aa: CASSTPLAGSSYEQYF; CDR3nt: TGTGCCAGCAGTACCCCCCTGGCGGGCTCCTCCTACGAGCAGTACTTC; v_gene: TRBV28; j_gene: TRBJ2-7; d_gene: NA; abundance: many
CDR3aa: CASAPTGGVHIQYF; CDR3nt: TGTGCCAGCGCCCCTACCGGGGGAGTGCACATTCAGTACTTC; v_gene: TRBV7-6; j_gene: TRBJ2-4; d_gene: NA; abundance: NA
CDR3aa: CASSFGQSNYGYTF; CDR3nt: TGTGCCAGCAGCTTCGGACAGTCTAACTATGGCTACACCTTC; v_gene: TRBV7-9; j_gene: TRBJ1-2; d_gene: NA; abundance: many
CDR3aa: CSASGSGAHEQFF; CDR3nt: TGCAGTGCTAGCGGGAGCGGGGCCCATGAGCAGTTCTTC; v_gene: TRBV20-1; j_gene: TRBJ2-1; d_gene: TRBD2; abundance: NA
CDR3aa: CASSFMGLAGHNEQFF; CDR3nt: TGTGCCAGCAGCTTTATGGGACTAGCGGGACACAATGAGCAGTTCTTC; v_gene: TRBV7-8; j_gene: TRBJ2-1; d_gene: TRBD2; abundance: many
CDR3aa: CASSLSGSGTGANVLTF; CDR3nt: TGTGCCAGCAGCCTTAGCGGGAGTGGGACTGGGGCCAACGTCCTGACTTTC; v_gene: TRBV7-6; j_gene: TRBJ2-6; d_gene: TRBD2; abundance: NA
CDR3aa: CSVDRGLVGYTF; CDR3nt: TGCAGCGTTGATAGGGGGCTGGTTGGCTACACCTTC; v_gene: TRBV29-1; j_gene: TRBJ1-2; d_gene: TRBD1; abundance: NA
CDR3aa: CSVERTGGITEAFF; CDR3nt: TGCAGCGTTGAAAGGACAGGGGGGATCACTGAAGCTTTCTTT; v_gene: TRBV29-1; j_gene: TRBJ1-1; d_gene: TRBD1; abundance: many
CDR3aa: CASSIEGNTEAFF; CDR3nt: TGTGCCAGTAGTATTGAGGGGAACACTGAAGCTTTCTTT; v_gene: TRBV19; j_gene: TRBJ1-1; d_gene: NA; abundance: few
CDR3aa: CASKEPGATGELFF; CDR3nt: TGTGCCAGCAAAGAGCCGGGAGCCACCGGGGAGCTGTTTTTT; v_gene: TRBV6-6; j_gene: TRBJ2-2; d_gene: NA; abundance: few